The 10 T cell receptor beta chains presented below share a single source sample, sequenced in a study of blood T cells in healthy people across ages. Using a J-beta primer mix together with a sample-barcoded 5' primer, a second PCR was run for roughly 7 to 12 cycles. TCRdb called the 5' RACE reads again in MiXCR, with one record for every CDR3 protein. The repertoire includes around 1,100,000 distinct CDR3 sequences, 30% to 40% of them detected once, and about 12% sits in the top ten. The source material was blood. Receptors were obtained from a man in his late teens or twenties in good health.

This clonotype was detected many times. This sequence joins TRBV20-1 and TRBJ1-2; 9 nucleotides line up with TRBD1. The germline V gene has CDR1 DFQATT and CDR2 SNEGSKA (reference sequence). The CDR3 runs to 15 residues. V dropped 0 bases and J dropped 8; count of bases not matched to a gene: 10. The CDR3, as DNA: TGCAGTGCTAGAGATACCACAGGGGGCCGTGAGGGCTACACCTTC. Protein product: CSARDTTGGREGYTF.

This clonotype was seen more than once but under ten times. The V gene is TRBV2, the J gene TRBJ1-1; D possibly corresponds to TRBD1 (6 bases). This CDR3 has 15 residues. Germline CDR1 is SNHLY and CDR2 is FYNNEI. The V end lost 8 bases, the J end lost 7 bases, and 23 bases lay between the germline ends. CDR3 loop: CASGRTVFPGDEAFF. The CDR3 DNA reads TGTGCCAGCGGGCGCACTGTTTTCCCAGGGGATGAAGCTTTCTTT.

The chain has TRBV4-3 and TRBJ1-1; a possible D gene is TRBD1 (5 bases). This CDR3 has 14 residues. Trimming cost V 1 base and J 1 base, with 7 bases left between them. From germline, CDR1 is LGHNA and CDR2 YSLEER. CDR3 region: CASSQGDGNTEAFF. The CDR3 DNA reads TGCGCCAGCAGCCAAGGGGACGGGAACACTGAAGCTTTCTTT.

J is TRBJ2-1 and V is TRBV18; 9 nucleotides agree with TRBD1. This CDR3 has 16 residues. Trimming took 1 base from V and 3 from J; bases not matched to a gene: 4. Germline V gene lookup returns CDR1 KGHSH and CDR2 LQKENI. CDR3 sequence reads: CASSPLGQGNYNEQFF. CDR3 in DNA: TGTGCCAGCTCACCACTGGGACAGGGTAACTACAATGAGCAGTTCTTC.

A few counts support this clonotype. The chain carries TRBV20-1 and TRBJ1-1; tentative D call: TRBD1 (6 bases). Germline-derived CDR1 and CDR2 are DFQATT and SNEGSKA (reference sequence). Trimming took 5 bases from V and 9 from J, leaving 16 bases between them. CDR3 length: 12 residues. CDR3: CSARGGTSQAFF. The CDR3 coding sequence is TGCAGTGCTCGAGGTGGGACATCCCAAGCTTTCTTT.

Here the CDR3 reads CASSQEGGTLEAFF. DNA for the CDR3: TGCGCCAGCAGCCAAGAGGGGGGGACACTTGAAGCTTTCTTT. The chain links TRBV4-3 to TRBJ1-1; weak D call: TRBD1 (6 bases). This CDR3 spans 14 amino acids. Germline V gene lookup returns CDR1 LGHNA and CDR2 YSLEER. Trimming removed 0 bases at V and 7 bases at J, with 12 bases between.

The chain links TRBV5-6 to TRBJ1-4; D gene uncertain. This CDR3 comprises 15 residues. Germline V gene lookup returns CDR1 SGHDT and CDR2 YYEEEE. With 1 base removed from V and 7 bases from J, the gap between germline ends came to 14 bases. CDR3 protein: CASSLRGVGVEKLFF. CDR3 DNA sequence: TGTGCCAGCAGCTTGCGGGGAGTTGGGGTTGAAAAACTGTTTTTT.

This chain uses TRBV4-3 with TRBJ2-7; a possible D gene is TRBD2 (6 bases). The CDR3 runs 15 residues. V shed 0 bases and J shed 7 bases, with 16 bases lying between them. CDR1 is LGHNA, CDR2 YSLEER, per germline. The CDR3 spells CASSQDLGGIHEQYF. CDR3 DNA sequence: TGCGCCAGCAGCCAAGATCTTGGGGGGATCCATGAGCAGTACTTC.

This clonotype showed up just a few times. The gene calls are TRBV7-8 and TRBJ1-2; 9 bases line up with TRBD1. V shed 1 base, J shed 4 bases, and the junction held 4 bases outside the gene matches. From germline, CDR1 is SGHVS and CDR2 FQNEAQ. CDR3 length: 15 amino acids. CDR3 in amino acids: CASSLVGQGTYGYTF. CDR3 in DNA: TGTGCCAGCAGCTTAGTCGGACAGGGGACCTATGGCTACACCTTC.

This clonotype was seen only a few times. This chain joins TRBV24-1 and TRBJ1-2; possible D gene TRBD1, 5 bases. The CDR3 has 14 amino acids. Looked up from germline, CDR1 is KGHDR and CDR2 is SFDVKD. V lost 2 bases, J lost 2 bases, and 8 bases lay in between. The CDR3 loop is CATSDSTANYGYTF. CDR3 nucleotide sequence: TGTGCCACCAGTGATTCGACAGCGAACTATGGCTACACCTTC.